A selection of T cell receptor beta chains follows, all from one sample in a study of cytomegalovirus exposure and HLA in healthy donors. The table came from immunoSEQ multiplex PCR; TCRdb's copy has only in-frame clones and leaves some out. The sample has 65,000 or so clones, roughly two thirds seen once. Source material: PBMCs. These receptors all stem from a man aged 25-40 years in good health and CMV-seronegative. Each CDR3 is given with its conserved first and last residue. The D gene is left open where the match is weak.

CDR3	V	D
CASSLTSGGVPYNEQFF	TRBV5-6	TRBD2
CASSYSMAHGYTF	TRBV6-5	NA
CASSSDRGRYEQYF	TRBV13	TRBD1
CASSIARETGNTIYF	TRBV19	NA
CASSPTGGQAYEQYF	TRBV7-6	TRBD1
CASSIMGQNSPLHF	TRBV19	NA
CASKGAGVHEQFF	TRBV11-2	TRBD2
CASSQEQHQGLAEAFF	TRBV4-1	NA
CASSQASGVSYEQYF	TRBV4-2	TRBD2
CASSWGRGGNSPLHF	TRBV6-5	NA
CASSTWKGAGDTGELFF	TRBV7-8	TRBD2
CAIRDSVNQPQHF	TRBV10-3	NA
CASSEGPHTGELSF	TRBV6-1	NA
CASSLVAGHTETQYF	TRBV7-2	TRBD2
CASSVGPGGGPQHF	TRBV9	TRBD1
CASSGRFIGMGTGELFF	TRBV2	NA
CASSLGRTGSSEQYF	TRBV13	TRBD1
CASSALTSGGASYEQYF	TRBV6-1	TRBD2
CASSRNRDGGDEQYF	TRBV7-8	NA
CAIAAGGWQPQHF	TRBV6-1	NA
CASSHPSGGSSDTQYF	TRBV5-1	TRBD2
CASSLEYSGNGYTF	TRBV11-1	NA
CASSGNSGVGTDTQYF	TRBV5-4	NA
CASSEIGQQQFF	TRBV6-1	NA
CASSGGGQGWRGYTF	TRBV6-1	TRBD1
CAWSDGNTEAFF	TRBV30	NA
CASSTDRAEGAFF	TRBV5-1	TRBD1
CASSLVDRGTYEQYF	TRBV5-6	TRBD1
CASSLDSGQPQHF	TRBV5-6	NA
CASSQLGGGADQETQYF	TRBV5-1	NA
CASSLLVLGLGNYGYTF	TRBV5-4	NA
CAWSFRWEMGQGIIGSQPQHF	TRBV30	TRBD1
CASSSPGTGAYGYTF	TRBV5-4	TRBD1
CSVWVSGGPETQYF	TRBV29-1	TRBD2
CATWTGAYEQYF	TRBV6-6	TRBD1
CASSNAGYYNSPLHF	TRBV5-4	NA
CASSPDREGYTF	TRBV5-4	TRBD1
CTSRETSGGAGNVSDTQYF	TRBV1	NA
CASSLDTGGYNSPLHF	TRBV7-6	TRBD1
CASSGTRTYEQYF	TRBV9	NA
CASSSQGALGYTF	TRBV5-6	TRBD1
CASRTEQETQYF	TRBV2	NA
CASSPDQQGGTDGYTF	TRBV18	NA
CASSLVSGGNNEQFF	TRBV5-1	TRBD2
CASSLVTGTAVADTQYF	TRBV5-1	TRBD1
CASSPQGVEETQYF	TRBV5-1	TRBD1
CAKRTGSNQPQHF	TRBV2	TRBD1